This passage covers 24 T cell receptor beta chains from one sample sequenced in a study of tumor-infiltrating lymphocytes in primary liver carcinoma. From 500 ng of total RNA, TCR beta-specific cDNA was reverse-transcribed using a constant-region primer. Construction of TCR beta libraries relied on three successive nested multiplex PCR rounds employing slightly modified ARM-PCR. Each of the first two PCR rounds ran approximately 9 cycles with TRBV1-TRBV30 forward and C-beta reverse primers. In TCRdb, the multiplex PCR reads were re-called with MiXCR into one record per CDR3 protein. The repertoire holds 40,000 to 60,000 distinct CDR3 sequences, with about three quarters as singletons. Taking roughly 20-34 mg of unsorted bulk tissue, the authors co-extracted RNA and DNA. The specimen was liver tumor tissue from sampling region 5. The subset denotes: tumor region T5, tumor centre. The receptors here all came from a man aged 35 to 55 with primary liver carcinoma and hepatitis B virus infection.

The V and J genes are TRBV29-1 and TRBJ2-3, with a possible D match to TRBD2 (6 bases). Germline lookup yields CDR1 SQVTM and CDR2 ANQGSEA. The CDR3 extends over 16 amino acids. The CDR3 here is CSADFLAREGGDTQYF. DNA for the CDR3: TGCAGTGCTGACTTTCTAGCGAGAGAGGGAGGAGATACGCAGTATTTT.

Concerning this clonotype itself: One end of the junction is discordant with germline, which a read error may explain. The CDR3 nucleotides are TGTGTCAGCAGTGAACTGGGTCGCAATGAGCAGTTCTTC. It encodes CVSSELGRNEQFF. This chain connects TRBV6-1 to TRBJ2-1; D remains ambiguous. The CDR3 is 13 amino acids. Germline V gives CDR1 MNHNS, CDR2 SASEGT.

The chain employs TRBV11-2 and TRBJ2-5; 9 bases map to TRBD2. This CDR3 comprises 16 residues. After removal of 4 bases from V and 4 bases from J, the junction contained 10 bases not matched to a gene. Per germline, CDR1 SGHAT and CDR2 FQNNGV. In nucleotides, the CDR3 is TGTGCCAGCAGCTACCCCCGTGGTAGCGGGAGAGAGACCCAGTACTTC. As protein: CASSYPRGSGRETQYF.

This clonotype came up once. An end of the junction differs from the germline gene, which may be a read error. The chain recombines TRBV30 with TRBJ2-6; 8 bases agree with TRBD1. Germline V CDR1 and CDR2: GTSNPN, SVGIG (reference sequence). This CDR3 has 16 amino acids. The CDR3 loop reads CVGRDRTPAGANVLTF. Written as DNA, the CDR3 is TGCGTCGGAAGGGACAGGACACCCGCTGGGGCCAACGTCCTGACTTTC. Filled out from reference TRBV30 and TRBJ2-6, the complete variable domain reads SQTIHQWPATLVQPVGSPLSLECTVEGTSNPNLYWYRQAAGRGLQLLFYSVGIGQISSEVPQNLSASRPQDRQFILSSKKLLLSDSGFYLCVGRDRTPAGANVLTFGAGSRLTVL.

This clonotype appeared many times. The CDR3 spells CASSVGFDEQFF. The CDR3 coding sequence is TGTGCCAGCAGCGTAGGTTTCGATGAGCAGTTCTTC. The chain links TRBV5-4 to TRBJ2-1, with unresolved D. V lost 4 bases, J lost 8 bases, and 10 bases lay in between. The CDR3 loop spans 12 amino acids. Germline CDR1 reads SGHNT; CDR2 reads YYREEE (reference sequence).

Regarding this clonotype: A much larger clone sits a single nucleotide away, making a read error possible. The chain recombines TRBV12-3 or TRBV12-4 with TRBJ2-5; D might be TRBD2 (5 bases). The CDR3 contains 14 residues. The CDR3 region has the DNA TGTGCCAGCAGTTCAGATCGAGCGGAAGAGACCCGGTACTTC. Translated, it gives CASSSDRAEETRYF.

As to this clonotype: The conserved phenylalanine or tryptophan normally closing the CDR3 is absent here, so this likely arose from a read error. The chain carries TRBV10-3 and TRBJ2-4; D ambiguous. The V end lost 3 bases, the J end lost 4 bases, and 7 bases lay between the germline ends. The V gene's germline CDR1 is ENHRY and CDR2 SYGVKD. This CDR3 has 13 residues. As DNA, the CDR3 is TGTGCCATCAGTGATCCAACTAAAAACATTCAGTACCTC. Protein sequence: CAISDPTKNIQYL.

With regard to this clonotype: Being one base from a much bigger clone, this may be a read error. This sequence joins TRBV23-1 and TRBJ1-1; 8 bases fit TRBD1. TRBV23-1 is an ORF, and what it does is uncertain. This CDR3 region has 17 residues. The J segment lost 6 bases and the V segment lost 0 bases, leaving 12 bases of the junction unmatched. The chain's CDR3 is CASSQSKQGAYEAEAFF. CDR3 nucleotides: TGCGCCAGCAGTCAATCGAAGCAGGGGGCGTACGAGGCTGAAGCTTTCTTT.

To note about this clonotype: A read error is possible here, since a much larger clone lies one base away. The gene calls are TRBV28 and TRBJ2-3; 10 bases are shared with TRBD2. Germline-derived CDR1 and CDR2 are MDHEN and SYDVKM. V trimming: 6 bases; J trimming: 6 bases; junction bases outside the gene matches: 6. The CDR3 is made up of 14 amino acids. DNA for the CDR3: TGTGCCAGCAGCCCTAGCGGGAGTGACGATACGCAGTATTTT. Translating it yields CASSPSGSDDTQYF.

This sequence joins TRBV18 and TRBJ2-4; 9 bases are a match to TRBD2. Germline loops: CDR1 KGHSH, CDR2 LQKENI. The CDR3 contains 16 residues. Trimming at V came to 4 bases and at J to 0 bases, leaving 4 bases not matched to a gene. CDR3 sequence: CASSRTSGLAKNIQYF. The DNA for the CDR3 is TGTGCCAGCTCACGAACTAGCGGGTTAGCCAAAAACATTCAGTACTTC. Filled out from reference TRBV18 and TRBJ2-4, the complete variable domain reads NAGVMQNPRHLVRRRGQEARLRCSPMKGHSHVYWYRQLPEEGLKFMVYLQKENIIDESGMPKERFSAEFPKEGPSILRIQQVVRGDSAAYFCASSRTSGLAKNIQYFGAGTRLSVL.

This clonotype is medium-sized in the sample. V is TRBV11-2 and J is TRBJ2-5; 7 bases line up with TRBD1. V was pared by 5 bases and J by 3 bases, with 9 bases of the junction left unmatched. CDR3 size: 15 residues. Germline V gene lookup returns CDR1 SGHAT and CDR2 FQNNGV. CDR3 nucleotides: TGTGCCAGCAGCCCCTGGGGGACAGCGAAAGAGACCCAGTACTTC. Translation gives CASSPWGTAKETQYF.

As regards this clonotype: A much larger clone lies a single base off, so this may be a read error. V gene TRBV7-2 combines with J gene TRBJ2-1; TRBD2 is a possible D gene (5 bases). The CDR3 covers 13 residues. The ends were cut back, 5 bases at V and 7 bases at J, with 12 bases in the middle. CDR1 is SGHTA, CDR2 FQGNSA, per germline. The CDR3 region is CTSSPTRENEQFF. The CDR3 bases are TGTACCAGCAGCCCTACTCGGGAAAATGAGCAGTTCTTC.

J is TRBJ2-7 and V is TRBV29-1; D tentatively fits TRBD1 or TRBD2 (6 bases each). CDR3 size: 14 residues. V lost 5 bases, J lost 2 bases, and 16 bases lay in between. Germline CDR1 reads SQVTM; CDR2 reads ANQGSEA. The chain's CDR3 is CSVITGRSTYEQYF. In DNA form, the CDR3 reads TGCAGCGTTATAACAGGGAGGAGCACCTACGAGCAGTACTTC.

This clonotype was observed at least ten times. The gene calls are TRBV10-3 and TRBJ1-3; TRBD1 is a possible D gene (5 bases). Germline CDR1 is ENHRY and CDR2 is SYGVKD. V lost 5 bases and J 0 bases, leaving 14 bases between the germline ends. The CDR3 covers 16 residues. CDR3 DNA: TGTGCCATCAGTCCGGCCGGACACAACTCTGGAAACACCATATATTTT. Its protein is CAISPAGHNSGNTIYF.

This clonotype was counted ten times or more. The chain has TRBV4-2 and TRBJ2-4, with 11 bases matching TRBD2. CDR1 and CDR2 from the germline V gene are LGHNA and YNFKEQ. The CDR3 has 16 residues. V shed 0 bases, J shed 8 bases, and the junction held 6 bases outside the gene matches. The CDR3 spells CASSQELAGGQDIQYF. CDR3 sequence (DNA): TGTGCCAGCAGCCAAGAATTAGCGGGAGGGCAGGACATTCAGTACTTC.

The sample holds many counts of this clonotype. The chain is built from TRBV6-2 or TRBV6-3 and TRBJ2-2; 8 bases fit TRBD2. The germline gives CDR1 MNHEY, CDR2 SVGEGT. V lost 6 bases to trimming and J lost 7 bases; unmatched junction nucleotides: 10. The CDR3 extends over 15 amino acids. The CDR3, as DNA: TGTGCCAGCAGCCTAAGCGGGAGTCGAGTCGGGGAGCTGTTTTTT. Its protein is CASSLSGSRVGELFF.

The chain joins TRBV12-3 or TRBV12-4 to TRBJ2-1, with 7 bases that match TRBD2. The CDR3 has 16 residues. The V and J ends lost 0 bases and 11 bases, in that order; junction bases with no gene match: 13. CDR3 protein: CASSLAGGPRGYKQFF. CDR3 nucleotides: TGTGCCAGCAGTTTAGCGGGAGGGCCTAGAGGATATAAGCAGTTCTTC.

To note about this clonotype: One end of the junction fails to match germline, which may point to a read error. The V and J genes are TRBV11-2 and TRBJ2-5, with 14 positions matching TRBD2. The length of the CDR3 is 18 residues. Germline V gene lookup returns CDR1 SGHAT and CDR2 FQNNGV. The CDR3 bases are TGTGCCAGCAGCTCCCGGGGACTAGCGGGGGCCCATGGAGAGACCCTGTACTTC. Amino acid sequence: CASSSRGLAGAHGETLYF.

Turning to this clonotype: Its ends do not fully match the called genes, so a read error is possible. V is TRBV10-3 and J is TRBJ2-7; D remains ambiguous. The germline V gene has CDR1 ENHRY and CDR2 SYGVKD. This CDR3 contains 12 residues. The CDR3 loop reads CTISEAGQEQYF. DNA of the CDR3: TGTACCATCAGTGAAGCCGGGCAAGAGCAGTACTTC.

The rearrangement joins TRBV29-1 to TRBJ1-1; possible D gene TRBD1, 5 bases. The V gene's germline CDR1 is SQVTM and CDR2 ANQGSEA. The V and J ends lost 6 bases and 5 bases respectively, with 13 bases between them. The CDR3 is 12 amino acids. The CDR3 spells CSVSRGLTEAFF. The CDR3 coding sequence is TGCAGCGTGTCGAGGGGTTTGACTGAAGCTTTCTTT.

Details on this clonotype: One end of the junction fails to match germline, which may point to a read error. The rearrangement joins TRBV6-6 to TRBJ1-5; tentative D call: TRBD1 (5 bases). This CDR3 contains 14 residues. Looked up from germline, CDR1 is MNHNY and CDR2 is SVGAGI (reference sequence). The CDR3 protein is CASSTSGGGQPRHF. The CDR3 region has the DNA TGTGCCAGCAGCACCTCGGGGGGGGGTCAGCCCCGGCATTTT.

This clonotype has a count of ten or more. The CDR3 end shows no conserved phenylalanine or tryptophan, and so a read error is likely. The chain couples TRBV12-3 or TRBV12-4 to TRBJ2-5; TRBD2 agrees at 16 bases. The CDR3 loop spans 16 amino acids. Unmatched junction bases numbered 3, after V lost 5 bases and J lost 3 bases. The chain's CDR3 is CASSPGTSGREETQYL. CDR3 coding DNA: TGTGCCAGCAGTCCCGGGACTAGCGGGAGGGAAGAGACCCAGTACCTC.

In regard to this clonotype: A much bigger clone sits one base away, suggesting this may be a read error. CDR3 nucleotides: TGCGCCAGCAGAGGGGGGAATTCACCCCTCCAATTT. Encoded protein: CASRGGNSPLQF. The V call is TRBV5-1, the J call TRBJ1-6; tentative D call: TRBD1 (6 bases). Looked up from germline, CDR1 is SGHRS and CDR2 is YFSETQ. The CDR3 extends over 12 amino acids. Full variable domain (outside the CDR3, taken from reference TRBV5-1 and TRBJ1-6): KAGVTQTPRYLIKTRGQQVTLSCSPISGHRSVSWYQQTPGQGLQFLFEYFSETQRNKGNFPGRFSGRQFSNSRSEMNVSTLELGDSALYLCASRGGNSPLQFGNGTRLTVT.

This clonotype was counted a few times. A much larger clonotype is one base distant, so this may be a read error. The chain carries TRBV14 and TRBJ2-3; D gene ambiguous. The length of the CDR3 is 11 residues. Germline V gives CDR1 SGHDN, CDR2 FVKESK. The CDR3 nucleotides are TGTGCCAGCAGCCACACAGATACGCACTATTTT. This gives the protein CASSHTDTHYF.